Listed below are T cell receptor beta chains from one sample, sequenced in a study of blood T cells in healthy people across ages. TCRdb re-called the 5' RACE reads with MiXCR, one entry per CDR3 protein. This sample has 600,000 to 850,000 distinct CDR3 sequences, with roughly 45% found just once. The sample comprised blood. The source is a woman aged 60-70 years in good health. Both conserved end residues are part of each CDR3. Each record gives: clone size, V gene, J gene, D gene, CDR3 protein, CDR3 DNA. The D gene is left open where the match is weak. Not all rows give a size; the values are once, few, many and, for expanded clones, a class.

-	TRBV6-1	TRBJ1-1	-	CASSDSGGNTEAFF	TGTGCCAGCAGCGATAGTGGGGGGAACACTGAAGCTTTCTTT
-	TRBV20-1	TRBJ2-1	TRBD1	CSAGVTGPHNEQFF	TGCAGTGCTGGGGTGACAGGGCCCCACAATGAGCAGTTCTTC
many	TRBV29-1	TRBJ1-4	-	CSVGGAGGEKLFF	TGCAGCGTTGGAGGGGCAGGCGGTGAAAAACTGTTTTTT
-	TRBV6-4	TRBJ2-1	-	CASSERPALGGFNEQFF	TGTGCCAGCAGTGAACGACCGGCACTAGGGGGTTTCAATGAGCAGTTCTTC
many	TRBV20-1	TRBJ2-3	TRBD2	CSAREAAGGTDTQYF	TGCAGTGCTAGAGAGGCAGCGGGAGGCACAGATACGCAGTATTTT
-	TRBV18	TRBJ2-5	TRBD2	CASSPPSSGGMETQYF	TGTGCCAGCTCACCACCGTCTAGCGGGGGGATGGAGACCCAGTACTTC
few	TRBV29-1	TRBJ2-3	TRBD1	CSVVGQGGWRTQYF	TGCAGCGTTGTTGGACAGGGGGGGTGGCGAACGCAGTATTTT
few	TRBV27	TRBJ2-4	-	CASSLSGTSIQYF	TGTGCCAGCAGTTTATCGGGCACATCTATTCAGTACTTC
-	TRBV2	TRBJ2-5	-	CASRDSIGEQYF	TGTGCCAGCAGAGACTCCATCGGTGAGCAGTACTTC
many	TRBV6-2/TRBV6-3	TRBJ2-1	TRBD2	CASSTGTSGYNEQFF	TGTGCCAGCAGTACCGGGACTAGCGGTTACAATGAGCAGTTCTTC
-	TRBV29-1	TRBJ1-1	TRBD1	CSVAYRGKSTEAFF	TGCAGCGTTGCTTACAGGGGGAAGTCCACTGAAGCTTTCTTT
few	TRBV6-1	TRBJ1-5	-	CASSASRDVSNQPQHF	TGTGCCAGCAGTGCATCCAGGGACGTTAGCAATCAGCCCCAGCATTTT
few	TRBV20-1	TRBJ2-4	-	CSARVPQGSQEQYF	TGCAGTGCTAGAGTCCCCCAAGGGAGTCAGGAGCAGTACTTC
-	TRBV7-9	TRBJ2-7	-	CASSQPDSESYEQYF	TGTGCCAGCAGCCAACCGGACAGTGAATCCTACGAGCAGTACTTC
few	TRBV29-1	TRBJ2-7	-	CSGGTRYEQYF	TGCAGCGGGGGGACCCGATACGAGCAGTACTTC
many	TRBV4-1	TRBJ1-6	-	CASSQDLSRLSYNSPLHF	TGCGCCAGCAGCCAAGATCTATCGAGACTCTCCTATAATTCACCCCTCCACTTT
-	TRBV6-2/TRBV6-3	TRBJ2-3	-	CASSYLSGTRKYF	TGTGCCAGCAGTTACTTATCCGGGACGCGAAAGTATTTT
few	TRBV4-3	TRBJ2-7	-	CASSPGWGSSYEQYF	TGCGCCAGCAGCCCAGGTTGGGGATCCTCCTACGAGCAGTACTTC
-	TRBV5-1	TRBJ2-7	TRBD1	CASSSPTGATNSYEQYF	TGCGCCAGCAGCAGCCCGACAGGGGCAACTAACAGCTACGAGCAGTACTTC
-	TRBV20-1	TRBJ1-5	-	CSARRQPGQPQHF	TGCAGTGCCAGGAGGCAGCCTGGGCAGCCCCAGCATTTT
-	TRBV5-1	TRBJ2-3	-	CASSLDPTPGTDTQYF	TGCGCCAGCAGCTTGGACCCGACTCCGGGCACAGATACGCAGTATTTT
-	TRBV6-2/TRBV6-3	TRBJ2-3	-	CASRLYLSTDTQYF	TGTGCCAGCAGACTGTACTTGAGCACAGATACGCAGTATTTT
few	TRBV6-2/TRBV6-3	TRBJ2-5	TRBD2	CATRTSGGETQYF	TGTGCCACCCGGACTAGCGGGGGGGAGACCCAGTACTTC
-	TRBV9	TRBJ1-4	TRBD1	CASSVAGGNGDEKLFF	TGTGCCAGCAGCGTAGCAGGGGGCAATGGCGATGAAAAACTGTTTTTT
-	TRBV7-8	TRBJ2-1	TRBD2	CASSSSGTSGLNEQFF	TGTGCCAGCAGCTCCTCCGGGACTAGCGGCCTCAATGAGCAGTTCTTC
-	TRBV6-1	TRBJ2-3	-	CASSEPIRGTGWSTDTQYF	TGTGCCAGCAGTGAACCCATACGGGGTACCGGATGGAGCACAGATACGCAGTATTTT
few	TRBV12-3/TRBV12-4	TRBJ2-7	-	CASSLVGESSYEQYF	TGTGCCAGCAGTTTAGTAGGGGAGAGCTCCTACGAGCAGTACTTC
few	TRBV6-5	TRBJ2-7	-	CASSFTSYYEQYF	TGTGCCAGCAGTTTTACCTCCTACTACGAGCAGTACTTC
few	TRBV7-2	TRBJ2-1	TRBD2	CASSPTSGSNEQFF	TGTGCCAGCAGCCCGACTAGCGGGAGTAATGAGCAGTTCTTC
few	TRBV29-1	TRBJ2-7	TRBD2	CSVEGGLAGDYNEQYF	TGCAGCGTTGAAGGTGGCCTAGCGGGAGACTACAATGAGCAGTACTTC